These 8 T cell receptor beta chains were all obtained from the same sample, sequenced in a study of regulatory T cells in long-lasting Graves disease. For TCR beta, libraries came from iRepertoire HTBI primers and Arm-PCR of CDR3 regions. Each CDR3 protein is one row after TCRdb ran MiXCR on the multiplex PCR reads. The sample has some 500,000 distinct CDR3 sequences, approximately 13% seen once; the top ten hold over 7.5%. Time point given: newly diagnosed GD, antithyroid drugs for less than 3 months. PBMC RNA was the source of the TCR library. A further study also used this sample, focusing on T cells in Graves' hyperthyroidism and ophthalmopathy.

Sequencing was performed on peripheral blood mononuclear cells (PBMCs), taken at new diagnosis, from a patient treated with antithyroid drugs. The receptors stem from a man aged 25-45 years with Graves disease.

In this sample, this clonotype turned up many times. J is TRBJ2-7 and V is TRBV6-2 or TRBV6-3; 7 bases fit TRBD2. Germline trimming cut 5 bases from V and 5 bases from J; bases unmatched to any gene: 6. The CDR3 is 13 residues long. Germline lookup yields CDR1 MNHEY and CDR2 SVGEGT. CDR3 loop: CASSERGDHEQYF. The CDR3 DNA sequence: TGTGCCAGCAGTGAACGGGGGGATCACGAGCAGTACTTC.

This clonotype has a count of ten or more. This chain connects TRBV6-6 to TRBJ2-1, with D unresolved. CDR1 and CDR2 from the germline V gene are MNHNY and SVGAGI (reference sequence). The CDR3 loop spans 12 amino acids. V was trimmed by 0 bases and J by 10 bases, leaving 7 bases between them. CDR3 loop: CASSYSKVEQFF. DNA of the CDR3: TGTGCCAGCAGTTACTCGAAGGTGGAGCAGTTCTTC.

This clonotype was found many times. The genes are TRBV27 and TRBJ1-1, with D uncertain. V lost 3 bases and J 1 base, leaving 12 bases between the germline ends. The CDR3 has 15 residues. Germline V gene lookup returns CDR1 MNHEY and CDR2 SMNVEV (reference sequence). The chain's CDR3 is CASSFGGRQNTEAFF. The CDR3 region has the DNA TGTGCCAGCAGTTTCGGTGGCAGACAGAACACTGAAGCTTTCTTT.

The chain joins TRBV29-1 to TRBJ2-7; 10 nucleotides agree with TRBD2. Germline V lookup: CDR1 SQVTM, CDR2 ANQGSEA. The CDR3 loop spans 15 amino acids. V lost 7 bases to trimming and J lost 3 bases; unmatched junction nucleotides: 12. CDR3 in amino acids: CSGTSIAGGVYEQYF. Here the CDR3 DNA reads TGCAGCGGAACTTCCATAGCGGGAGGAGTCTACGAGCAGTACTTC.

A few counts support this clonotype. The chain has TRBV19 and TRBJ2-7, with 8 bases identical to TRBD1. The CDR3 covers 15 residues. Germline values: CDR1 LNHDA, CDR2 SQIVND (reference sequence). Trimming at V came to 0 bases and at J to 2 bases, leaving 3 bases not matched to a gene. The CDR3 region has the DNA TGTGCCAGTAGTATAGAAACGGGACAGGCCTACGAGCAGTACTTC. The encoded protein is CASSIETGQAYEQYF.

The rearrangement uses TRBV5-1 and TRBJ2-3; either TRBD1 or TRBD2 may fit D (5 bases each). Germline loops: CDR1 SGHRS, CDR2 YFSETQ. This CDR3 has 14 amino acids. With 2 bases removed from V and 2 bases from J, the gap between germline ends came to 9 bases. CDR3 nucleotide sequence: TGCGCCAGCAGCTTCGAGGGGACCACAGATACGCAGTATTTT. The encoded protein is CASSFEGTTDTQYF. The full variable domain, completed using reference TRBV5-1 and TRBJ2-3, is KAGVTQTPRYLIKTRGQQVTLSCSPISGHRSVSWYQQTPGQGLQFLFEYFSETQRNKGNFPGRFSGRQFSNSRSEMNVSTLELGDSALYLCASSFEGTTDTQYFGPGTRLTVL.

The gene calls are TRBV4-1 and TRBJ2-7; the D gene is possibly TRBD2 (5 bases). The CDR3 has 16 amino acids. The germline CDR1 and CDR2 sequences are MGHRA and YSYEKL. V was shortened by 0 bases and J by 0 bases, with 12 bases between the two germline ends. Written as DNA, the CDR3 is TGCGCCAGCAGCCAAGAGGCATTAGCGATCTCCTACGAGCAGTACTTC. It yields the protein CASSQEALAISYEQYF.

V usage is TRBV29-1 and J usage is TRBJ2-7; no firm D call. CDR3 length: 14 residues. CDR1 and CDR2 (germline): SQVTM, ANQGSEA. Trimming left V 3 bases short and J 0 bases short, with 12 bases between. This CDR3 reads CSVEAGQSSYEQYF. In nucleotides, the CDR3 is TGCAGCGTTGAGGCAGGTCAAAGCTCCTACGAGCAGTACTTC.